Listed below are T cell receptor beta chains from one sample, sequenced in a study of control samples from healthy donors and cancer patients. Sequencing used immunoSEQ multiplex PCR; TCRdb keeps in-frame clones, though not all of them. The sample includes some 20,000 clones, 88% seen only once; the top ten take about 9%. The specimen was PBMCs. The source of these receptors is a woman aged 55-70 years with head and neck cancer. The CDR3 runs from the conserved cysteine through the conserved F or W. Expanded clones get a size class; other rows say once, few or many, or leave the size out.

V gene: TRBV2
J gene: TRBJ1-2
clone size: NA
CDR3 protein: CASSQTGDGYTF

V gene: TRBV5-1
J gene: TRBJ1-2
clone size: few
CDR3 protein: CASSLDPGQDYGYTF

V gene: TRBV4-1
J gene: TRBJ2-1
clone size: once
CDR3 protein: CASSQPAGVDFRNNEQFF

V gene: TRBV27
J gene: TRBJ1-1
clone size: NA
CDR3 protein: CASTPLGRSNTEAFF

V gene: TRBV18
J gene: TRBJ2-7
clone size: NA
CDR3 protein: CASSPPTGGYYEQYF

V gene: TRBV18
J gene: TRBJ1-1
clone size: NA
CDR3 protein: CASSAGAVNTEAFF

V gene: TRBV5-1
J gene: TRBJ1-3
clone size: NA
CDR3 protein: CASREGGGGNTIYF

V gene: TRBV5-5
J gene: TRBJ1-5
clone size: NA
CDR3 protein: CASSFKGDGNQPQHF

V gene: TRBV5-6
J gene: TRBJ1-1
clone size: NA
CDR3 protein: CASSSRQGKAFF

V gene: TRBV11-2
J gene: TRBJ1-2
clone size: NA
CDR3 protein: CASSLDPQGVRNGYTF

V gene: TRBV2
J gene: TRBJ2-7
clone size: NA
CDR3 protein: CASTETGNEQYF

V gene: TRBV7-8
J gene: TRBJ1-1
clone size: NA
CDR3 protein: CASRPTVPGDTEAFF

V gene: TRBV28
J gene: TRBJ1-1
clone size: NA
CDR3 protein: CASSLTWKGPEAFF

V gene: TRBV30
J gene: TRBJ2-7
clone size: NA
CDR3 protein: CAWSVPETFDYEQYF

V gene: TRBV12-3/TRBV12-4
J gene: TRBJ1-1
clone size: NA
CDR3 protein: CASSLGNTEAFF

V gene: TRBV4-1
J gene: TRBJ2-5
clone size: NA
CDR3 protein: CASSQDGTGRETQYF

V gene: TRBV5-1
J gene: TRBJ2-1
clone size: NA
CDR3 protein: CASSPPGLAGDEQFF

V gene: TRBV28
J gene: TRBJ2-1
clone size: NA
CDR3 protein: CASSSLMGGGLAGPSSYNEQFF

V gene: TRBV7-7
J gene: TRBJ2-6
clone size: NA
CDR3 protein: CAIPGGPGANVLTF

V gene: TRBV6-1
J gene: TRBJ2-2
clone size: NA
CDR3 protein: CASSEPNTGELFF

V gene: TRBV5-8
J gene: TRBJ2-7
clone size: NA
CDR3 protein: CASSLGTGRNEQYF

V gene: TRBV27
J gene: TRBJ1-2
clone size: NA
CDR3 protein: CASSSLQVANYGYTF

V gene: TRBV19
J gene: TRBJ2-1
clone size: NA
CDR3 protein: CASTRDTNSYNEQFF

V gene: TRBV19
J gene: TRBJ2-1
clone size: NA
CDR3 protein: CASTPGGRFYNEQFF

V gene: TRBV5-6
J gene: TRBJ2-1
clone size: NA
CDR3 protein: CASSRKPGTATSSYNEQFF

V gene: TRBV6-1
J gene: TRBJ2-2
clone size: NA
CDR3 protein: CASSEFQRGRGGELFF

V gene: TRBV2
J gene: TRBJ2-7
clone size: once
CDR3 protein: CASSASILAGGQGVYEQYF

V gene: TRBV12-3/TRBV12-4
J gene: TRBJ1-1
clone size: NA
CDR3 protein: CASSLVNTEAFF

V gene: TRBV18
J gene: TRBJ1-5
clone size: NA
CDR3 protein: CASSPGGGQPQHF

V gene: TRBV18
J gene: TRBJ2-1
clone size: NA
CDR3 protein: CASSQTKYNEQFF

V gene: TRBV4-1
J gene: TRBJ2-1
clone size: NA
CDR3 protein: CASSQEGTSAEQFF

V gene: TRBV7-6
J gene: TRBJ2-7
clone size: NA
CDR3 protein: CASTKSAGSYEQYF

V gene: TRBV28
J gene: TRBJ1-3
clone size: NA
CDR3 protein: CASSPDRDGNTIYF

V gene: TRBV18
J gene: TRBJ1-3
clone size: NA
CDR3 protein: CASSPPGTAGNTIYF

V gene: TRBV5-1
J gene: TRBJ1-1
clone size: NA
CDR3 protein: CASSSLDRGNTEAFF

V gene: TRBV6-5
J gene: TRBJ2-2
clone size: NA
CDR3 protein: CASRFSTSGELFF

V gene: TRBV7-3
J gene: TRBJ1-1
clone size: NA
CDR3 protein: CASSLGGVDTEAFF

V gene: TRBV7-9
J gene: TRBJ2-1
clone size: NA
CDR3 protein: CASTVGGSYNEQFF

V gene: TRBV5-1
J gene: TRBJ2-3
clone size: NA
CDR3 protein: CASSLWPIAGAATDTQYF

V gene: TRBV5-1
J gene: TRBJ1-1
clone size: few
CDR3 protein: CASSLQTLNTEAFF

V gene: TRBV4-1
J gene: TRBJ1-1
clone size: NA
CDR3 protein: CASSQEGSLNTEAFF

V gene: TRBV2
J gene: TRBJ1-5
clone size: NA
CDR3 protein: CASTHRGLDNQPQHF

V gene: TRBV27
J gene: TRBJ2-7
clone size: once
CDR3 protein: CASSWGQGEQYF

V gene: TRBV5-1
J gene: TRBJ2-7
clone size: once
CDR3 protein: CASSLGAGVSSYEQYF

V gene: TRBV28
J gene: TRBJ1-1
clone size: once
CDR3 protein: CASSSSPNTEAFF

V gene: TRBV10-3
J gene: TRBJ2-7
clone size: NA
CDR3 protein: CAISGDTAYEQYF

V gene: TRBV27
J gene: TRBJ1-5
clone size: NA
CDR3 protein: CASSLYYSNQPQHF

V gene: TRBV19
J gene: TRBJ1-1
clone size: NA
CDR3 protein: CASSIPSGARRTEAFF

V gene: TRBV5-1
J gene: TRBJ1-6
clone size: NA
CDR3 protein: CASSHQPQGANYNSPLHF